The rows below give T cell receptor beta chains drawn from one sample of a study of blood T cell repertoires in COVID-19. The repertoire was sequenced with immunoSEQ multiplex PCR; TCRdb's copy has only in-frame clones and lacks some. This table has around 230,000 clones, roughly 91% appearing once. Source material: PBMCs or T cells enriched from blood (not recorded which). Receptor source: a woman in her twenties or thirties with acute COVID-19. The CDR3 runs from the conserved cysteine through the conserved F or W. A D gene is named only where the DNA matches it firmly. Clone size, where shown, is once, few, many, or a class for clones that have expanded.

v_call,d_call,clone_size,cdr3_length,j_call,cdr3_aa,cdr3_nt
TRBV7-3,TRBD1,few,18,TRBJ1-2,CASSSRPSGTGEDRGYTF,TGTGCCAGCAGTTCCCGACCCTCCGGGACAGGGGAAGATCGGGGCTACACCTTC
TRBV28,TRBD1,.,16,TRBJ1-4,CASSFSLQGAYEKLFF,TGTGCCAGCAGTTTCTCTCTACAGGGGGCTTATGAAAAACTGTTTTTT
TRBV28,.,.,14,TRBJ1-4,CASSLTSTNEKLFF,TGTGCCAGCAGTTTGACTTCAACTAATGAAAAACTGTTTTTT
TRBV7-8,.,.,16,TRBJ1-4,CASSLAVGGLNEKLFF,TGTGCCAGCAGCTTGGCCGTGGGGGGGCTTAATGAAAAACTGTTTTTT
TRBV10-3,TRBD1,.,12,TRBJ1-2,CAIGTGSYGYTF,TGTGCCATCGGGACAGGGTCTTATGGCTACACCTTC
TRBV6-5,TRBD2,.,14,TRBJ2-7,CASSLSGANYEQYF,TGTGCCAGCAGTTTGAGCGGGGCGAACTACGAGCAGTACTTC
TRBV5-4,TRBD1,.,15,TRBJ1-3,CASSVDRGGGNTIYF,TGTGCCAGCAGCGTGGACAGGGGTGGTGGAAACACCATATATTTT
TRBV7-9,.,.,15,TRBJ2-3,CASSPRRLAKDTQYF,TGTGCCAGCAGCCCCCGAAGGCTAGCCAAAGATACGCAGTATTTT
TRBV4-2,.,.,16,TRBJ1-6,CASSQGVAGDNSPLHF,TGTGCCAGCAGCCAAGGGGTTGCGGGAGATAATTCACCCCTCCACTTT
TRBV11-2,TRBD2,.,14,TRBJ2-1,CASSFRGGPTEQFF,TGTGCCAGCAGCTTCCGGGGGGGCCCTACTGAGCAGTTCTTC
TRBV6-5,TRBD1,few,13,TRBJ1-1,CASRTGDVTEAFF,TGTGCCAGCAGGACAGGGGATGTCACTGAAGCTTTCTTT
TRBV5-1,.,.,14,TRBJ1-1,CASSTLGVGSEAFF,TGCGCCAGCAGCACGTTAGGGGTAGGCAGTGAAGCTTTCTTT
TRBV4-2,.,.,15,TRBJ2-7,CASSQEGQGTYEQYF,TGTGCCAGCAGCCAGGAAGGCCAGGGGACCTACGAGCAGTACTTC
TRBV18,.,.,14,TRBJ1-2,CASSQSAQSYGYTF,TGTGCCAGCTCACAAAGTGCCCAGTCCTATGGCTACACCTTC
TRBV28,.,.,14,TRBJ2-7,CASSLGGATYEQYF,TGTGCCAGCAGTTTGGGCGGGGCGACCTACGAGCAGTACTTC
TRBV7-6,TRBD1,.,16,TRBJ2-3,CASSGRDRVVADTQYF,TGTGCCAGCAGCGGCCGGGACAGGGTTGTAGCAGATACGCAGTATTTT
TRBV5-5,TRBD1,.,15,TRBJ1-3,CASSLGGGGGNTIYF,TGTGCCAGCAGCTTAGGAGGGGGCGGTGGAAACACCATATATTTT
TRBV28,TRBD1,once,15,TRBJ1-4,CASSPLQGGNEKLFF,TGTGCCAGCAGCCCCTTACAGGGGGGTAATGAAAAACTGTTTTTT
TRBV29-1,TRBD1,.,16,TRBJ2-7,CSVDGEGTGVGYEQYF,TGCAGCGTTGATGGCGAGGGGACAGGGGTAGGGTACGAGCAGTACTTC
TRBV5-1,TRBD1,.,14,TRBJ1-2,CASSPGGSVYGYTF,TGCGCCAGCAGCCCAGGGGGCTCGGTCTATGGCTACACCTTC
TRBV19,.,.,14,TRBJ2-7,CASSPAGQSYEQYF,TGTGCCAGTAGTCCGGCGGGACAGAGCTACGAGCAGTACTTC
TRBV7-7,TRBD2,.,14,TRBJ2-3,CASSLSGGTDTQYF,TGTGCCAGCAGCTTGAGCGGGGGAACAGATACGCAGTATTTT